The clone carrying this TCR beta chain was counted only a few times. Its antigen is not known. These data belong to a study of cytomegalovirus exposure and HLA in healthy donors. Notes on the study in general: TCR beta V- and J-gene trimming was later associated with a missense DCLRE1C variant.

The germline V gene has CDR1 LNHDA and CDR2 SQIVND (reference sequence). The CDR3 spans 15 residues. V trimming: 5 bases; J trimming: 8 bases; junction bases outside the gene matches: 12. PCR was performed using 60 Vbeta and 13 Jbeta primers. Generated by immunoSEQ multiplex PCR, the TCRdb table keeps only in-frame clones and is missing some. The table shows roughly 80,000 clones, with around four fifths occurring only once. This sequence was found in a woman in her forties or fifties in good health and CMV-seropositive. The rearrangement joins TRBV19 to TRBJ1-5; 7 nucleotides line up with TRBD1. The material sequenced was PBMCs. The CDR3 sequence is CASSATGASREPQHF. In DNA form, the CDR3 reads TGTGCCAGTAGTGCTACAGGGGCCTCAAGGGAGCCCCAGCATTTT.